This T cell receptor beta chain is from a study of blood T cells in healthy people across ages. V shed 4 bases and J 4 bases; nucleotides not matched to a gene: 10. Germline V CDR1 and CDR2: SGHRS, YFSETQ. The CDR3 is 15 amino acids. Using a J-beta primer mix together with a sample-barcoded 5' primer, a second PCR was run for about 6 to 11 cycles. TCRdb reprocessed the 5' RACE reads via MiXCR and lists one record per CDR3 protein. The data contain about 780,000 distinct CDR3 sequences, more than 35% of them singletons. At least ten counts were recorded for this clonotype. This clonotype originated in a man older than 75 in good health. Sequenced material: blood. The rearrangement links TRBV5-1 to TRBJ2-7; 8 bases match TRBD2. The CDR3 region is CASSVAGTRGYEQYF. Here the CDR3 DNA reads TGCGCCAGCAGCGTCGCCGGGACTAGGGGATACGAGCAGTACTTC.